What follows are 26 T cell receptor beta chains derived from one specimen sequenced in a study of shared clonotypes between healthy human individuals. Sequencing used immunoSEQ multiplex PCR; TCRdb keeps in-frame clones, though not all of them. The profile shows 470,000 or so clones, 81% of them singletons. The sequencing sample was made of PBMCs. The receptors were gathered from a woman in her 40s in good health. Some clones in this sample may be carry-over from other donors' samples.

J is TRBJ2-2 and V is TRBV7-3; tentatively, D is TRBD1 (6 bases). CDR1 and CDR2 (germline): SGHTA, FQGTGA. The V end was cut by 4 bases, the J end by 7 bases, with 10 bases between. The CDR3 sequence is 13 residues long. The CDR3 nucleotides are TGTGCCAGCAGCTACTACAGGGACGGGGAGCTGTTTTTT. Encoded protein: CASSYYRDGELFF.

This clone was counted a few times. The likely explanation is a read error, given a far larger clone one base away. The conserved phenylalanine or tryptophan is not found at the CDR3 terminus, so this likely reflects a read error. The CDR3 DNA reads as TGCGCCAGCAGCTGGGACACTAGGACTGAAGCTTTCCTT. The encoded protein is CASSWDTRTEAFL. This chain uses TRBV5-1 with TRBJ1-1; D is perhaps TRBD1 (6 bases). Trimming took off 3 bases at V and 5 bases at J, with 11 bases between the two ends. The germline V gene has CDR1 SGHRS and CDR2 YFSETQ. The CDR3 has 13 amino acids.

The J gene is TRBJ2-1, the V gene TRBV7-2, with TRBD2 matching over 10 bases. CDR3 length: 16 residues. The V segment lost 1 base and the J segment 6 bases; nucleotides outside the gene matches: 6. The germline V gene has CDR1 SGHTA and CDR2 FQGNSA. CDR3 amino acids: CASSLVVLAGVNEQFF. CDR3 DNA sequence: TGTGCCAGCAGCTTAGTAGTTCTAGCGGGAGTCAATGAGCAGTTCTTC.

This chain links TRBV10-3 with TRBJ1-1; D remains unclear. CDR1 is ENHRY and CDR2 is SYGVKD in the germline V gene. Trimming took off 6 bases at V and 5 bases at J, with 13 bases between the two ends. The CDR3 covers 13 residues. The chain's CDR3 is CAISLTMGTEAFF. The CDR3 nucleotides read TGTGCCATCAGCCTTACTATGGGGACTGAAGCTTTCTTT.

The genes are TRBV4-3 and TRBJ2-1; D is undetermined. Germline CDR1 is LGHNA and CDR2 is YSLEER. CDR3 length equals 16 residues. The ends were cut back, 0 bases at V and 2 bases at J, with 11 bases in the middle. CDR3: CASSQDSYSTYNEQFF. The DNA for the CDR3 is TGCGCCAGCAGCCAAGACTCATACTCGACCTACAATGAGCAGTTCTTC.

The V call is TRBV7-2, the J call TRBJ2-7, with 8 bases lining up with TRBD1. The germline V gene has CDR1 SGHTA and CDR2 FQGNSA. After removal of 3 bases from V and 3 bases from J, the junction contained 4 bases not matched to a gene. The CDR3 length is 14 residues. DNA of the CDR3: TGTGCCAGCAGCTTGACAGGGGTTATCTACGAGCAGTACTTC. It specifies CASSLTGVIYEQYF.

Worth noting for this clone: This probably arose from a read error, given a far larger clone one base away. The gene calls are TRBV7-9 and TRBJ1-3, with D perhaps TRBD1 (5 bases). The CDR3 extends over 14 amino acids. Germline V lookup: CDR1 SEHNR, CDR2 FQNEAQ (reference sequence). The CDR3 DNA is TGTGCCAGCAGCTCGGGACTCTCTGGAAACACCATACATTTT. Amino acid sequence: CASSSGLSGNTIHF.

The DNA for the CDR3 is TGTGCCATCAGTGATCCACTAGGGGGGGTCTACGAGCAGTACTTC. As protein: CAISDPLGGVYEQYF. The chain recombines TRBV10-3 with TRBJ2-7, with D perhaps TRBD2 (7 bases). The CDR3 runs to 15 residues. In germline, CDR1 is ENHRY, CDR2 SYGVKD. Between the trimmed V and J ends, which lost 3 bases and 3 bases, there was a span of 15 bases.

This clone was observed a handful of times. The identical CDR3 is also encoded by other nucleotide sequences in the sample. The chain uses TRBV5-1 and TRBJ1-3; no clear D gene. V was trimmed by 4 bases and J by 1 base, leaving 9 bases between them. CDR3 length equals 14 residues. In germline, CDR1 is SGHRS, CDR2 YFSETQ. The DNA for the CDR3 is TGCGCCAGCAGCCTGGAGTCGTCTGGAAACACCATATATTTT. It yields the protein CASSLESSGNTIYF.

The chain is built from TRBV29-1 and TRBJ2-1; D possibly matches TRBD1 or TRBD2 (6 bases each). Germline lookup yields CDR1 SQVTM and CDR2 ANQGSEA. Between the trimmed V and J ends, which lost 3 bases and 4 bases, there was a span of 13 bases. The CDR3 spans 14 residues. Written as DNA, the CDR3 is TGCAGCGTTGAGCGGCGGGACAAATACAATGAGCAGTTCTTC. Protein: CSVERRDKYNEQFF.

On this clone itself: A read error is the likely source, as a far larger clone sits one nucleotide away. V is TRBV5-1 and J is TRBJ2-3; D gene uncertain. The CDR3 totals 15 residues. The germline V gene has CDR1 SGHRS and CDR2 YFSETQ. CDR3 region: CASSSSGSEGDTQCF. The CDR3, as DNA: TGCGCCAGCAGTAGCTCCGGTTCTGAAGGAGATACGCAGTGTTTT.

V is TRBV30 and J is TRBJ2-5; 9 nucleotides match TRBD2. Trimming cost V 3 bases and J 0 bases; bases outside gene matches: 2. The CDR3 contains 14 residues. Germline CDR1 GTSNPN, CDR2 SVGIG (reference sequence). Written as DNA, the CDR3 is TGTGCCTGGAGGCTAGCGGGATACCAAGAGACCCAGTACTTC. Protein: CAWRLAGYQETQYF. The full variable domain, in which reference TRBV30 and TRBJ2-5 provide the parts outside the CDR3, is SQTIHQWPATLVQPVGSPLSLECTVEGTSNPNLYWYRQAAGRGLQLLFYSVGIGQISSEVPQNLSASRPQDRQFILSSKKLLLSDSGFYLCAWRLAGYQETQYFGPGTRLLVL.

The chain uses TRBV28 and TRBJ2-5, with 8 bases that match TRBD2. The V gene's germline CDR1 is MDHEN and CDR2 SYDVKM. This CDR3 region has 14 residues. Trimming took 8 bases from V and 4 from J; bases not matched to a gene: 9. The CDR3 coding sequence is TGTGCCAGCGGGTCCGGGGGGGTTCGAGAGACCCAGTACTTC. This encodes CASGSGGVRETQYF.

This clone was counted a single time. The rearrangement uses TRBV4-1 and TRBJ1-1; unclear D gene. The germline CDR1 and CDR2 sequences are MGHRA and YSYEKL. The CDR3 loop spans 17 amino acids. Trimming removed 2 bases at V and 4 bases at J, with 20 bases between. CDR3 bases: TGCGCCAGCAGCCAACGAACCCACGTGGATCAGTTCACTGAAGCTTTCTTT. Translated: CASSQRTHVDQFTEAFF.

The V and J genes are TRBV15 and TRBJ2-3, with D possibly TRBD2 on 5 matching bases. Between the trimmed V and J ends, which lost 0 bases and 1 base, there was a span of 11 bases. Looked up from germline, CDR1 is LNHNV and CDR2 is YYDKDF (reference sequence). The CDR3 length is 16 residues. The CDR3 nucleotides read TGTGCCACCAGCAGAGATGAGGGATGGGGCACAGATACGCAGTATTTT. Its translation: CATSRDEGWGTDTQYF.

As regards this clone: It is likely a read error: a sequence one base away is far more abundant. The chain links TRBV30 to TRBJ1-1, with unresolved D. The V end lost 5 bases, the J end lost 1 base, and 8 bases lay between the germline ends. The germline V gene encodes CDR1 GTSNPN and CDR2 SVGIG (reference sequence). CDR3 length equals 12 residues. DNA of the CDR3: TGTGCCTGGGTCCCGGGGAACACTGAAGCTTTCTTT. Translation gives CAWVPGNTEAFF.

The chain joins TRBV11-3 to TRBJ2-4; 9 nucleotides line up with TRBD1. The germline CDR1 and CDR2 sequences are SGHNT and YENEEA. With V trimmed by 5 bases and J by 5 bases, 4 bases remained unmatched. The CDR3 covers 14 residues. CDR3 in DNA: TGTGCCAGCAGCCTACAGGGGGCCCAAAACATTCAGTACTTC. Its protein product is CASSLQGAQNIQYF.

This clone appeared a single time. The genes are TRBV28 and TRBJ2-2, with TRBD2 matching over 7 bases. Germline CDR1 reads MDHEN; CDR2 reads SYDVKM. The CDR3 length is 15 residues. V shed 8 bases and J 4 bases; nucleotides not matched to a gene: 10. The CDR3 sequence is CASPQSGTGTGELFF. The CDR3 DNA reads TGTGCCAGCCCCCAAAGCGGGACGGGCACCGGGGAGCTGTTTTTT.

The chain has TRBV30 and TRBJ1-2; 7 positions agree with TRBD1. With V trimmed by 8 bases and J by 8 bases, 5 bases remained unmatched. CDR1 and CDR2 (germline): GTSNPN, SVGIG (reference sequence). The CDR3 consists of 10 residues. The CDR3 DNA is TGTGCCACGCACAGGGGAGGCTACACCTTC. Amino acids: CATHRGGYTF.

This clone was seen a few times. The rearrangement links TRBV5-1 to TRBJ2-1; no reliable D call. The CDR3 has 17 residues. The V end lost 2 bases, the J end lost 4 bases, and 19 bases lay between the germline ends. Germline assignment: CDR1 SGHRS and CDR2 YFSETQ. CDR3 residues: CASSFNTAGVGYNEQFF. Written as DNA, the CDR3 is TGCGCCAGCAGCTTTAATACCGCTGGGGTGGGATACAATGAGCAGTTCTTC.

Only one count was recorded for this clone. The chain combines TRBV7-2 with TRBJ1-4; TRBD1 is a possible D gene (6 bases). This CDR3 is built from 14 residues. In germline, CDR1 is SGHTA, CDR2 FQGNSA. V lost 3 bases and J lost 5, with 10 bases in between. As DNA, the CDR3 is TGTGCCAGCAGCTTTCTGGACAGCAATGAAAAACTGTTTTTT. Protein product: CASSFLDSNEKLFF.

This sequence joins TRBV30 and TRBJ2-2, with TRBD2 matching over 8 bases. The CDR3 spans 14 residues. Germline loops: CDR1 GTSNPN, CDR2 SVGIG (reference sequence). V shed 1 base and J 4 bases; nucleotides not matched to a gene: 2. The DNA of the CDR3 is TGTGCCTGGAGTGGGACTAGCAGCACCGGGGAGCTGTTTTTT. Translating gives CAWSGTSSTGELFF.

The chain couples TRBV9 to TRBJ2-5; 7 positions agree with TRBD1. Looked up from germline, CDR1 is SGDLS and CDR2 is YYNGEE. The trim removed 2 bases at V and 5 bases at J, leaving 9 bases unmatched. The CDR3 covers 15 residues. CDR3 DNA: TGTGCCAGCAGCGTTATCGGACAGGCCTGGGAGACCCAGTACTTC. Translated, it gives CASSVIGQAWETQYF.

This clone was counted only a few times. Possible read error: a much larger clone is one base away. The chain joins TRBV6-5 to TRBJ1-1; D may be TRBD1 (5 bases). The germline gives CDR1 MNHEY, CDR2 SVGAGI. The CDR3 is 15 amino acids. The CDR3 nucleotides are TGTGCCGGCAGTTACTCAACGGGGCGTGTCTCTGAAGCTTTCTTT. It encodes CAGSYSTGRVSEAFF.

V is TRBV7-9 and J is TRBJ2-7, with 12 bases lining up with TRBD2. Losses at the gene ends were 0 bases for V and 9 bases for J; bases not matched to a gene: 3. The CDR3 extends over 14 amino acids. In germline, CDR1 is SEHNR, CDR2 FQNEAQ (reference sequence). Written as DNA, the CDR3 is TGTGCCAGCAGCTTAGCACTAGCGGGAGGCACGCAGTACTTC. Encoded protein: CASSLALAGGTQYF.

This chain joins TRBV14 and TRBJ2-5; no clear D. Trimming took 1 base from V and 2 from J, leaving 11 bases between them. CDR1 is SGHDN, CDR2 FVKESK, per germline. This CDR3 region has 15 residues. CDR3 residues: CASSQGVGTQETQYF. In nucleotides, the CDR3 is TGTGCCAGCAGCCAAGGGGTAGGAACGCAAGAGACCCAGTACTTC.